These T cell receptor beta chains were read from a single sample in a study of glioma-infiltrating T cells. Each CDR3 protein gets one entry after TCRdb re-called the multiplex PCR reads with MiXCR. The repertoire holds under 150,000 distinct CDR3 sequences, about two fifths seen once, with more than 15% in the top ten. Sequencing was performed on glioma tissue, nonneoplastic brain tissue, or PBMCs (not recorded which). Receptors originate from a human donor with low-grade glioma or glioblastoma, undergoing nonglioma brain surgery, or in good health (not recorded which). CDR3s leave out the opening cysteine and the closing phenylalanine or tryptophan.

v_call: TRBV11-2; j_call: TRBJ2-1; cdr3_aa: ASSPTSGSASEQF
v_call: TRBV4-3; j_call: TRBJ1-1; cdr3_aa: ASSQTVDSNTEAF
v_call: TRBV27; j_call: TRBJ2-5; cdr3_aa: ASSSLGGETQY
v_call: TRBV28; j_call: TRBJ2-1; cdr3_aa: ASSPGLADRNKQF
v_call: TRBV6-1; j_call: TRBJ2-3; cdr3_aa: ASSRTSGWDTQY
v_call: TRBV28; j_call: NA; cdr3_aa: ASRSSAGTGGAGELF
v_call: TRBV7-8; j_call: TRBJ2-5; cdr3_aa: ASSLTLAGETQY
v_call: TRBV6-1; j_call: TRBJ1-1; cdr3_aa: ASSDHRVNTEAF
v_call: TRBV6-1; j_call: TRBJ2-3; cdr3_aa: ASRQGASTDTQY
v_call: TRBV4-1; j_call: TRBJ1-5; cdr3_aa: ASSQEASVNQPQH
v_call: TRBV6-1; j_call: TRBJ2-3; cdr3_aa: ASSEFADTQY
v_call: TRBV7-2; j_call: TRBJ1-1; cdr3_aa: ASSLEENTEAF
v_call: TRBV29-1; j_call: TRBJ1-2; cdr3_aa: SVVVDYYGYT